The next 16 T cell receptor beta chains were all read from a single sample in a study of low-dose radiotherapy and immunotherapy resistance in tumors (dated by TCRdb to between 2020 and 2023). The time point label, read with the paper, signifies: after trial treatment. Read against the paper, the sample's treatment or condition label means: LDRT plus nivolumab, ipilimumab, low-dose cyclophosphamide and aspirin (RACIN trial). Instrument on record: Illumina HiSeq 2500. TCRs were amplified for around 20 PCR cycles with Phusion, using a constant-region primer paired with the adapter attached to the V primers. The raw public reads went through TCRdb reprocessing: fastp at Q25, MiXCR clone calling, in-frame beta chains kept. Records with the same CDR3 protein are collapsed into one entry carrying the most frequent genes and DNA. The sample table records roughly 52,000 distinct CDR3 sequences; around 34% of these occur just once. The top ten hold 7.5% to 9.5% of the sample.

The sample here was PBMCs, taken after low-dose radiotherapy plus immunotherapy. All receptors derive from a male donor with rectosigmoid adenocarcinoma.

Ten or more counts support this clonotype. The chain couples TRBV27 to TRBJ2-7; tentatively, D is TRBD1 (5 bases). This CDR3 is built from 13 residues. CDR1 and CDR2 from the germline V gene are MNHEY and SMNVEV (reference sequence). Trimming removed 1 base from V and 5 bases from J, with 9 bases in between. For the CDR3, the DNA is TGTGCCAGCAGTTTATTCGCAGGGAACGAGCAGTACTTC. This sequence encodes CASSLFAGNEQYF.

This chain links TRBV12-3 or TRBV12-4 with TRBJ2-1; 7 bases are a match to TRBD2. V gave up 2 bases and J gave up 8 bases; unmatched junction bases: 6. The CDR3 extends over 14 amino acids. The CDR3 loop reads CASSLQDGRYEQFF. The CDR3 DNA sequence: TGTGCCAGCAGTTTACAGGACGGGAGGTATGAGCAGTTCTTC.

This clonotype was seen many times. The chain recombines TRBV28 with TRBJ1-4; D gene ambiguous. V lost 4 bases and J 1 base, leaving 10 bases between the germline ends. The CDR3 has 15 amino acids. Germline values: CDR1 MDHEN, CDR2 SYDVKM. As DNA, the CDR3 is TGTGCCAGCAGTTCCTTGGAGATAACTAATGAAAAACTGTTTTTT. Translating gives CASSSLEITNEKLFF. Full variable domain (rest looked up from reference TRBV28 and TRBJ1-4): DVKVTQSSRYLVKRTGEKVFLECVQDMDHENMFWYRQDPGLGLRLIYFSYDVKMKEKGDIPEGYSVSREKKERFSLILESASTNQTSMYLCASSSLEITNEKLFFGSGTQLSVL.

This clonotype has ten or more counts. The rearrangement joins TRBV20-1 to TRBJ2-7, with TRBD1 as a possible D gene (5 bases). The V gene lost 6 bases and the J gene lost 0 bases, with 15 bases spanning the gap. This CDR3 is built from 14 residues. The germline V gene encodes CDR1 DFQATT and CDR2 SNEGSKA (reference sequence). The CDR3 sequence is CSAPPTGSSYEQYF. DNA of the CDR3: TGCAGTGCCCCCCCCACAGGAAGCTCCTACGAGCAGTACTTC.

By proportion, this clonotype is medium-sized. The chain has TRBV4-3 and TRBJ2-7; 8 bases are shared with TRBD2. This CDR3 has 15 residues. V lost 3 bases, J lost 0 bases, and 4 bases stayed unmatched. Germline V CDR1 and CDR2: LGHNA, YSLEER. The CDR3 nucleotides are TGCGCCAGCAGCCAGGGGAGCGGGGGCTCCTACGAGCAGTACTTC. It codes for CASSQGSGGSYEQYF.

This clonotype was picked up many times. This sequence joins TRBV18 and TRBJ1-5; tentative D call: TRBD1 (5 bases). V lost 1 base, J lost 9 bases, and 16 bases lay in between. The CDR3 consists of 15 residues. Germline CDR1 reads KGHSH; CDR2 reads LQKENI. In DNA, the CDR3 is TGTGCCAGCTCACCACAACCAGACCAGCAGGGGCCCCAGCATTTT. Protein sequence: CASSPQPDQQGPQHF. Complete variable domain (other parts from reference TRBV18 and TRBJ1-5): NAGVMQNPRHLVRRRGQEARLRCSPMKGHSHVYWYRQLPEEGLKFMVYLQKENIIDESGMPKERFSAEFPKEGPSILRIQQVVRGDSAAYFCASSPQPDQQGPQHFGDGTRLSIL.

This clonotype occurred many times. This rearrangement joins TRBV20-1 to TRBJ2-1; 9 nucleotides align to TRBD2. V lost 4 bases and J lost 5; bases outside the gene matches: 6. CDR1 and CDR2 (germline): DFQATT, SNEGSKA (reference sequence). The CDR3 runs to 14 residues. The CDR3 sequence: CSAITSGSHNEQFF. The DNA of the CDR3 is TGCAGTGCTATCACTAGCGGGTCTCACAATGAGCAGTTCTTC.

This clonotype was observed at least ten times. The rearrangement links TRBV7-6 to TRBJ2-3; 11 bases match TRBD2. Germline CDR1 and CDR2: SGHVS and FNYEAQ. This CDR3 has 16 amino acids. With V trimmed by 5 bases and J by 2 bases, 6 bases remained unmatched. Here the CDR3 DNA reads TGTGCCAGCAGCCCCAATAGCGGGGGGGCCACAGATACGCAGTATTTT. Its protein is CASSPNSGGATDTQYF. Full variable domain (outside the CDR3, taken from reference TRBV7-6 and TRBJ2-3): GAGVSQSPRYKVTKRGQDVALRCDPISGHVSLYWYRQALGQGPEFLTYFNYEAQQDKSGLPNDRFSAERPEGSISTLTIQRTEQRDSAMYRCASSPNSGGATDTQYFGPGTRLTVL.

This clonotype has a count of ten or more. The J gene is TRBJ2-2, the V gene TRBV9; 10 nucleotides agree with TRBD1. This CDR3 is built from 17 residues. Germline V CDR1 and CDR2: SGDLS, YYNGEE. J gave up 1 base and V 4 bases, and 7 bases lay outside the gene matches. CDR3 sequence reads: CASSPRTGGLNTGELFF. As DNA, the CDR3 is TGTGCCAGCAGCCCCAGGACAGGGGGTTTGAACACCGGGGAGCTGTTTTTT.

The chain employs TRBV3-1 and TRBJ2-7; TRBD2 might be the D (6 bases). The germline V and J ends were trimmed by 5 bases and 9 bases, with 20 bases remaining between them. CDR3 length equals 14 residues. CDR1 is LGHDT, CDR2 YNNKEL, per germline (reference sequence). The CDR3 sequence is CASSILGQEGSQYF. The CDR3 nucleotides are TGTGCCAGCAGCATATTGGGGCAGGAGGGATCGCAGTACTTC.

This clonotype came up a few times. The chain recombines TRBV28 with TRBJ1-1; a possible D gene is TRBD1 (5 bases). V was clipped by 5 bases and J by 1 base, with 17 bases between them. Germline lookup yields CDR1 MDHEN and CDR2 SYDVKM. The CDR3 has 16 residues. CDR3 residues: CASSPMGRQKNTEAFF. The CDR3 DNA reads TGTGCCAGCAGTCCCATGGGACGGCAGAAGAACACTGAAGCTTTCTTT. The variable domain in full, completed from reference TRBV28 and TRBJ1-1, reads DVKVTQSSRYLVKRTGEKVFLECVQDMDHENMFWYRQDPGLGLRLIYFSYDVKMKEKGDIPEGYSVSREKKERFSLILESASTNQTSMYLCASSPMGRQKNTEAFFGQGTRLTVV.

V usage is TRBV28 and J usage is TRBJ2-3; 11 bases line up with TRBD2. Trimming cost V 5 bases and J 5 bases; bases outside gene matches: 12. This CDR3 has 17 amino acids. Germline CDR1 is MDHEN and CDR2 is SYDVKM. The CDR3 DNA reads as TGTGCCAGCAGTACCCAGGCTAGCGGGAGGATGTTAGATACGCAGTATTTT. As protein: CASSTQASGRMLDTQYF.

Only a few counts were recorded for this clonotype. The CDR3 region is CASNLATSYNEQFF. DNA of the CDR3: TGTGCCAGTAATCTAGCTACGTCTTACAATGAGCAGTTCTTC. The J gene is TRBJ2-1, the V gene TRBV28; possibly TRBD2 for D (5 bases). Germline V gene sequence: CDR1 MDHEN, CDR2 SYDVKM. The CDR3 totals 14 residues. Trimming removed 9 bases from V and 4 bases from J, with 16 bases in between.

In its sample, this clonotype was seen many times. CDR3 DNA sequence: TGCGCCAGCACAAATGGAGCAACTAGCGGATACACAGATACGCAGTATTTT. Protein product: CASTNGATSGYTDTQYF. V is TRBV5-1 and J is TRBJ2-3, with TRBD2 matching 8 bases. Germline lookup yields CDR1 SGHRS and CDR2 YFSETQ. This CDR3 comprises 17 residues. J gave up 2 bases and V 6 bases, and 14 bases lay outside the gene matches.

This clonotype is medium-sized in the sample. This chain joins TRBV28 and TRBJ2-3; either TRBD1 or TRBD2 may supply D (6 bases each). The V end was cut by 2 bases, the J end by 4 bases, with 10 bases between. Germline-derived CDR1 and CDR2 are MDHEN and SYDVKM. The CDR3 covers 14 residues. The CDR3 spells CASSLPGGPDTQYF. CDR3 bases: TGTGCCAGCAGTTTACCTGGGGGGCCAGATACGCAGTATTTT. The whole variable domain, remainder taken from reference TRBV28 and TRBJ2-3, is DVKVTQSSRYLVKRTGEKVFLECVQDMDHENMFWYRQDPGLGLRLIYFSYDVKMKEKGDIPEGYSVSREKKERFSLILESASTNQTSMYLCASSLPGGPDTQYFGPGTRLTVL.

This clonotype was counted many times. The chain uses TRBV4-2 and TRBJ1-4, with TRBD1 matching 10 bases. The CDR3 is 14 amino acids. With 8 bases clipped from V and 8 bases from J, the junction kept 8 bases outside the gene matches. CDR1 is LGHNA and CDR2 is YNFKEQ in the germline V gene. The CDR3 DNA is TGTGCCAGCGGAGAGGGACAGGGGCAGGAAAAACTGTTTTTT. It encodes CASGEGQGQEKLFF.